Presented here are 22 T cell receptor beta chains from one specimen sequenced in a study of graft-versus-host responses after intestinal transplantation. No antigen is known for these receptors. Some clones are missing from TCRdb's copy, which holds only in-frame ones; the method was immunoSEQ multiplex PCR. Among tens of thousands of clones listed, 92% were seen once. Here the sequenced sample was unstimulated CD4+ T cells sorted from spleen or lymph node cells, taken before intestinal transplant. The receptors were gathered from a human donor who received an intestinal transplant.

The chain has TRBV14 and TRBJ1-3; D uncertain. The CDR3 sequence is 12 residues long. The germline V and J ends were trimmed by 4 bases and 0 bases, with 1 base remaining between them. CDR1 and CDR2 from the germline V gene are SGHDN and FVKESK. The DNA of the CDR3 is TGTGCCAGCAGCCCCTCTGGAAACACCATATATTTT. Translating gives CASSPSGNTIYF.

This clone was seen once. This sequence joins TRBV27 and TRBJ2-7; 7 nucleotides match TRBD2. V gave up 5 bases and J gave up 4 bases; unmatched junction bases: 5. Germline-derived CDR1 and CDR2 are MNHEY and SMNVEV (reference sequence). The CDR3 runs to 13 residues. CDR3 sequence reads: CASSGPAGYEQYF. DNA for the CDR3: TGTGCCAGCAGTGGGCCAGCGGGATACGAGCAGTACTTC.

This chain connects TRBV30 to TRBJ2-5; the match to TRBD2 covers 8 bases. In germline, CDR1 is GTSNPN, CDR2 SVGIG (reference sequence). The CDR3 is 14 residues long. Trimming took 5 bases from V and 4 from J; bases not matched to a gene: 9. The CDR3 is CAWGTSSVGETQYF. CDR3 DNA: TGTGCCTGGGGGACTAGTAGTGTAGGAGAGACCCAGTACTTC.

V is TRBV27 and J is TRBJ2-3; 9 nucleotides agree with TRBD1. Germline V gives CDR1 MNHEY, CDR2 SMNVEV (reference sequence). The length of the CDR3 is 15 residues. After removal of 2 bases from V and 6 bases from J, the junction contained 6 bases not matched to a gene. The CDR3: CASSLTQGAWDTQYF. The DNA of the CDR3 is TGTGCCAGCAGTTTAACACAGGGGGCGTGGGATACGCAGTATTTT.

The chain couples TRBV6-5 to TRBJ2-7; 7 positions agree with TRBD2. Germline assignment: CDR1 MNHEY and CDR2 SVGAGI. CDR3 length: 15 residues. The V segment lost 8 bases and the J segment 0 bases; nucleotides outside the gene matches: 10. Here the CDR3 DNA reads TGTGCCAGCGGGAGGGGACCGAAGTACTCCTACGAGCAGTACTTC. Translation: CASGRGPKYSYEQYF.

This clone was recorded once. This chain joins TRBV30 and TRBJ2-6; no definite D call. Germline CDR1 and CDR2: GTSNPN and SVGIG (reference sequence). Between the trimmed V and J ends, which lost 3 bases and 4 bases, there was a span of 10 bases. The CDR3 runs to 14 residues. Here the CDR3 DNA reads TGTGCCTGGAGACGTCTGAAGGGGGCCAACGTCCTGACTTTC. Protein product: CAWRRLKGANVLTF. The full variable domain, in which reference TRBV30 and TRBJ2-6 provide the parts outside the CDR3, is SQTIHQWPATLVQPVGSPLSLECTVEGTSNPNLYWYRQAAGRGLQLLFYSVGIGQISSEVPQNLSASRPQDRQFILSSKKLLLSDSGFYLCAWRRLKGANVLTFGAGSRLTVL.

V is TRBV5-1 and J is TRBJ2-2; the D gene is possibly TRBD2 (6 bases). The CDR3 has 13 residues. Germline V lookup: CDR1 SGHRS, CDR2 YFSETQ. Deletions cut 2 bases from V and 6 bases from J, with 8 bases between. Written as DNA, the CDR3 is TGCGCCAGCAGCTTATTAGCGGCCGGGGAGCTGTTTTTT. It yields the protein CASSLLAAGELFF.

CDR3 sequence (DNA): TGTGCCTGGAGTATAAGGGCGCAGAACACTGAAGCTTTCTTT. Its translation: CAWSIRAQNTEAFF. The chain has TRBV30 and TRBJ1-1; D call uncertain. V dropped 2 bases and J dropped 1 base, with 11 bases sitting between them. This CDR3 has 14 amino acids. The germline V gene has CDR1 GTSNPN and CDR2 SVGIG (reference sequence).

This clone was seen once. This chain joins TRBV19 and TRBJ2-1, with 7 bases aligning to TRBD2. Germline V lookup: CDR1 LNHDA, CDR2 SQIVND (reference sequence). The CDR3 is 13 amino acids. Losses at the gene ends were 4 bases for V and 9 bases for J; bases not matched to a gene: 6. The CDR3 DNA reads TGTGCCAGTAGTAAGCAAGGGAGGGTTGAGCAGTTCTTC. The encoded protein is CASSKQGRVEQFF.

The sample holds one count of this clone. V and J are TRBV5-4 and TRBJ2-3; no clear D. Germline values: CDR1 SGHNT, CDR2 YYREEE (reference sequence). This CDR3 has 15 amino acids. The V and J ends lost 4 bases and 1 base respectively, with 13 bases between them. In DNA form, the CDR3 reads TGTGCCAGCAGCCCAGCCGCCCTGGGCACAGATACGCAGTATTTT. It translates to CASSPAALGTDTQYF.

The V call is TRBV6-1, the J call TRBJ2-7; 13 positions match TRBD2. Per the germline V gene, CDR1 is MNHNS and CDR2 is SASEGT. The CDR3 loop spans 14 amino acids. The V and J ends lost 10 bases and 0 bases, in that order; junction bases with no gene match: 3. The CDR3 loop is CATWTSGSSYEQYF. CDR3 bases: TGTGCCACCTGGACTAGCGGGAGCTCCTACGAGCAGTACTTC.

The V and J genes are TRBV5-1 and TRBJ2-5; 7 nucleotides line up with TRBD1. The germline V gene has CDR1 SGHRS and CDR2 YFSETQ. With 1 base clipped from V and 4 bases from J, the junction kept 16 bases outside the gene matches. The CDR3 length is 18 residues. CDR3: CASSLMLSTGLFLETQYF. The CDR3 DNA reads TGCGCCAGCAGCTTGATGTTGTCGACAGGGCTTTTTTTAGAGACCCAGTACTTC.

The chain combines TRBV27 with TRBJ2-1; a possible D gene is TRBD2 (5 bases). The CDR3 is 14 residues long. Trimming left V 4 bases short and J 2 bases short, with 9 bases between. Germline V lookup: CDR1 MNHEY, CDR2 SMNVEV (reference sequence). CDR3 sequence (DNA): TGTGCCAGCAGTTCGTCGAGGGCCTACAATGAGCAGTTCTTC. The encoded protein is CASSSSRAYNEQFF.

The chain has TRBV28 and TRBJ1-2; 8 nucleotides agree with TRBD1. Trimming at V came to 7 bases and at J to 4 bases, leaving 11 bases not matched to a gene. The CDR3 covers 15 residues. Germline V lookup: CDR1 MDHEN, CDR2 SYDVKM. The CDR3 sequence is CASTLPGTGGYGYTF. Here the CDR3 DNA reads TGTGCCAGCACTCTCCCCGGGACAGGCGGCTATGGCTACACCTTC.

This chain joins TRBV28 and TRBJ1-4, with D tentatively TRBD1 (5 bases). The CDR3 totals 14 residues. V was trimmed by 1 base and J by 5 bases, leaving 8 bases between them. Per germline, CDR1 MDHEN and CDR2 SYDVKM. CDR3 nucleotides: TGTGCCAGCAGTTTATTAGGGGCCAATGAAAAACTGTTTTTT. Protein: CASSLLGANEKLFF. Variable domain in full (rest from reference TRBV28 and TRBJ1-4): DVKVTQSSRYLVKRTGEKVFLECVQDMDHENMFWYRQDPGLGLRLIYFSYDVKMKEKGDIPEGYSVSREKKERFSLILESASTNQTSMYLCASSLLGANEKLFFGSGTQLSVL.

The chain employs TRBV28 and TRBJ1-2; no firm D call. V was pared by 3 bases and J by 8 bases, with 10 bases between. CDR3 length: 12 amino acids. The germline V gene has CDR1 MDHEN and CDR2 SYDVKM. The CDR3, as DNA: TGTGCCAGCAGTTTTCGGTGGTGGGGCTACACCTTC. It encodes CASSFRWWGYTF.

This clone appeared a single time. The V and J genes are TRBV28 and TRBJ2-2, with 7 bases aligning to TRBD2. The germline V gene has CDR1 MDHEN and CDR2 SYDVKM. The CDR3 covers 16 residues. J lost 4 bases, V lost 2 bases, and 7 bases had no gene match. The CDR3 reads CASSLGAGAATGELFF. Here the CDR3 DNA reads TGTGCCAGCAGTTTAGGGGCGGGAGCCGCCACCGGGGAGCTGTTTTTT.

This chain connects TRBV10-2 to TRBJ2-7, with a weak D call TRBD1 (8 bases). V was shortened by 2 bases and J by 0 bases, with 14 bases between the two germline ends. The CDR3 length is 16 residues. From germline, CDR1 is WSHSY and CDR2 SAAADI. For the CDR3, the DNA is TGCGCCAGCAGTGAGCTGGACAGGGACTACTCCTACGAGCAGTACTTC. Its translation: CASSELDRDYSYEQYF.

The rearrangement links TRBV5-6 to TRBJ2-3, with D possibly matching TRBD2 (5 bases). The CDR3 totals 14 residues. The V end lost 0 bases, the J end lost 2 bases, and 7 bases lay between the germline ends. Looked up from germline, CDR1 is SGHDT and CDR2 is YYEEEE. In DNA form, the CDR3 reads TGTGCCAGCAGCTTGGCGGGAATCACAGATACGCAGTATTTT. The encoded protein is CASSLAGITDTQYF.

The V and J genes are TRBV19 and TRBJ1-5, with a possible D match to TRBD1 (5 bases). This CDR3 region has 16 residues. Germline assignment: CDR1 LNHDA and CDR2 SQIVND (reference sequence). Deletions cut 1 base from V and 6 bases from J, with 16 bases between. In nucleotides, the CDR3 is TGTGCCAGTAGTATAGGTCAGGGCAGGGCACGTCAGCCCCAGCATTTT. Translation gives CASSIGQGRARQPQHF.

The rearrangement joins TRBV28 to TRBJ2-7, with 9 bases lining up with TRBD1. The CDR3 runs to 16 residues. CDR1 is MDHEN and CDR2 is SYDVKM in the germline V gene. The J segment lost 0 bases and the V segment lost 7 bases, leaving 10 bases of the junction unmatched. CDR3 sequence: CASNMGGTGPSYEQYF. CDR3 nucleotide sequence: TGTGCCAGCAACATGGGCGGGACAGGGCCCTCCTACGAGCAGTACTTC.

The rearrangement joins TRBV2 to TRBJ2-1, with 10 positions matching TRBD2. The CDR3 has 14 residues. The V gene's germline CDR1 is SNHLY and CDR2 FYNNEI. V shed 4 bases and J 6 bases; nucleotides not matched to a gene: 3. The CDR3 DNA is TGTGCCAGCAGTGTAACTAGCGGGATCAATGAGCAGTTCTTC. Protein product: CASSVTSGINEQFF. The full variable domain, rest sourced from reference TRBV2 and TRBJ2-1, is EPEVTQTPSHQVTQMGQEVILRCVPISNHLYFYWYRQILGQKVEFLVSFYNNEISEKSEIFDDQFSVERPDGSNFTLKIRSTKLEDSAMYFCASSVTSGINEQFFGPGTRLTVL.